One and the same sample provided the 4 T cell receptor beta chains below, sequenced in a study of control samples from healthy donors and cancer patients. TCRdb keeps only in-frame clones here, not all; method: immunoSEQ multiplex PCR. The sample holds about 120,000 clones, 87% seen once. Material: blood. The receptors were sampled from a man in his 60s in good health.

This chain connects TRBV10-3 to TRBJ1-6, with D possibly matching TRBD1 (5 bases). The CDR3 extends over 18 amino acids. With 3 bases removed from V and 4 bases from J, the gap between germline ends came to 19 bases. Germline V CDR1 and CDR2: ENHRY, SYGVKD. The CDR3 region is CAISDSLAGMVYNSPLHF. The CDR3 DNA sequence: TGTGCCATCAGTGACAGCCTGGCAGGGATGGTGTATAATTCACCCCTCCACTTT.

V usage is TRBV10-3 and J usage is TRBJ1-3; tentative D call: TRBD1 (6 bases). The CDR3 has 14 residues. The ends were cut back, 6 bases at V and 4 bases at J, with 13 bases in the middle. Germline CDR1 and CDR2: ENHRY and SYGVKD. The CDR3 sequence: CAIRPAGDGNTIYF. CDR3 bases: TGTGCCATCAGGCCTGCAGGGGACGGAAACACCATATATTTT.

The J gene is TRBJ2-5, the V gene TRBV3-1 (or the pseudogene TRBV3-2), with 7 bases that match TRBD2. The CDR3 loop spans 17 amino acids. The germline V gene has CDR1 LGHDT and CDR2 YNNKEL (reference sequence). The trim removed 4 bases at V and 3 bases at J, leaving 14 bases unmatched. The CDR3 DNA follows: TGTGCCAGCAGCCTCGGGTGGCTACGGGGGGACGAAGAGACCCAGTACTTC. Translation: CASSLGWLRGDEETQYF.

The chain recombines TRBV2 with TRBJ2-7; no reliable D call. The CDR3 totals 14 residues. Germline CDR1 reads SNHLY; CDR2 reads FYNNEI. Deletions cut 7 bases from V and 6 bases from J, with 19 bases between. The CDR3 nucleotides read TGTGCCAGCATGAACCTTCCGGCAGTCGGCGAGCAGTACTTC. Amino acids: CASMNLPAVGEQYF. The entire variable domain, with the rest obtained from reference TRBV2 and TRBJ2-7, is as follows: EPEVTQTPSHQVTQMGQEVILRCVPISNHLYFYWYRQILGQKVEFLVSFYNNEISEKSEIFDDQFSVERPDGSNFTLKIRSTKLEDSAMYFCASMNLPAVGEQYFGPGTRLTVT.